What follows are 22 T cell receptor beta chains derived from one specimen sequenced in a study of technical replicates of blood from several donors (dated by TCRdb to 2017 to 2019). Library prep was done by the immunoSEQ multiplex PCR assay. Sourced from immuneACCESS, this table was stored by TCRdb with only in-frame sequences that have V and J called. A share of the clones is absent; for the studies checked, an unresolved V gene accounts for under half, and the remainder has no known explanation. The sample table records around 68,000 clones; roughly nine tenths of these occur just once. About 0.36% of the sample belongs to the ten largest clones. Sequencing was carried out using T cells isolated from PBMCs. These TCRs come from a human donor in good health. Some clones in this sample may be carry-over from other donors' samples.

This rearrangement joins TRBV15 to TRBJ1-5; 7 bases are a match to TRBD1. Germline V gives CDR1 LNHNV, CDR2 YYDKDF (reference sequence). Trimming cost V 3 bases and J 4 bases; bases outside gene matches: 3. The CDR3 length is 14 residues. In DNA, the CDR3 is TGTGCCACCAGCAGGGCAGGGGGGAATCAGCCCCAGCATTTT. Translation gives CATSRAGGNQPQHF.

J is TRBJ2-1 and V is TRBV4-1; 11 nucleotides agree with TRBD1. Germline V lookup: CDR1 MGHRA, CDR2 YSYEKL. This CDR3 comprises 16 residues. Unmatched junction bases numbered 3, after V lost 3 bases and J lost 2 bases. CDR3 bases: TGCGCCAGCAGCCAGGGACAGGGGGACCCCTACAATGAGCAGTTCTTC. It encodes CASSQGQGDPYNEQFF.

The chain employs TRBV10-2 and TRBJ2-5, with a tentative D call TRBD2 (7 bases). The V end lost 7 bases, the J end lost 4 bases, and 16 bases lay between the germline ends. Germline CDR1 is WSHSY and CDR2 is SAAADI. This CDR3 spans 14 amino acids. The CDR3 DNA sequence: TGCGCCAGCAACCCGACTAGGGGGGGAGAGACCCAGTACTTC. Translating gives CASNPTRGGETQYF.

This chain links TRBV19 with TRBJ1-1, with D perhaps matching TRBD1 (5 bases). The CDR3 extends over 13 amino acids. Trimming removed 4 bases at V and 5 bases at J, with 11 bases between. Germline V gives CDR1 LNHDA, CDR2 SQIVND (reference sequence). CDR3 in DNA: TGTGCCAGTAGTAATCACGGGGGAACTGAAGCTTTCTTT. Its translation: CASSNHGGTEAFF.

The CDR3 protein is CASSEARSPLHF. As DNA, the CDR3 is TGTGCCAGCAGTGAAGCGCGGTCACCCCTCCACTTT. The chain has TRBV6-1 and TRBJ1-6; no firm D call. Trimming shortened V by 0 bases and J by 10 bases, and 4 bases separated the two germline ends. CDR1 and CDR2 (germline): MNHNS, SASEGT. The CDR3 length is 12 residues.

The J gene is TRBJ2-5, the V gene TRBV5-8; D might be TRBD1 (6 bases). This CDR3 is built from 14 residues. V was shortened by 5 bases and J by 8 bases, with 19 bases between the two germline ends. Per germline, CDR1 SGHTS and CDR2 YDEGEE. DNA of the CDR3: TGTGCCAGCAGGCAGGGGACGGCCGGGGATACCCAGTACTTC. Translating it yields CASRQGTAGDTQYF.

This chain links TRBV29-1 with TRBJ2-7; the match to TRBD1 covers 7 bases. The CDR3 length is 13 residues. From germline, CDR1 is SQVTM and CDR2 ANQGSEA. J lost 4 bases, V lost 6 bases, and 9 bases had no gene match. The CDR3: CSVSLTGRYEQYF. CDR3 nucleotides: TGCAGCGTCTCCCTGACAGGGCGGTACGAGCAGTACTTC.

CDR3 bases: TGTGCCAGCAGCCCATCTCTTTGGCTAGTAGGAAACATTCAGTACTTC. Protein product: CASSPSLWLVGNIQYF. This rearrangement joins TRBV9 to TRBJ2-4; D gene unclear. Trimming cost V 4 bases and J 6 bases, with 20 bases left between them. CDR3 length: 16 amino acids. The germline V gene has CDR1 SGDLS and CDR2 YYNGEE.

This rearrangement joins TRBV5-1 to TRBJ2-7, with D unclear. The germline V gene has CDR1 SGHRS and CDR2 YFSETQ. Trimming left V 1 base short and J 1 base short, with 9 bases between. This CDR3 has 14 residues. The CDR3 loop is CASSLLEYSYEQYF. The CDR3 DNA reads TGCGCCAGCAGCTTGTTGGAGTATTCCTACGAGCAGTACTTC.

The chain employs TRBV19 and TRBJ2-7; the D gene is possibly TRBD1 (6 bases). This CDR3 comprises 13 residues. Trimming stripped 4 bases from V and 4 bases from J, with 11 bases between. Germline values: CDR1 LNHDA, CDR2 SQIVND (reference sequence). Here the CDR3 reads CASSRTARYEQYF. CDR3 nucleotides: TGTGCCAGTAGTAGGACAGCAAGGTACGAGCAGTACTTC.

This clone was counted a few times. This sequence joins TRBV5-4 and TRBJ2-1; a weak D match, TRBD2 (6 bases). There are 17 residues in the CDR3. CDR1 and CDR2 (germline): SGHNT, YYREEE (reference sequence). The V gene lost 4 bases and the J gene lost 2 bases, with 19 bases spanning the gap. The CDR3 reads CASSPAGVADPYNEQFF. The DNA of the CDR3 is TGTGCCAGCAGCCCCGCTGGGGTAGCGGACCCCTACAATGAGCAGTTCTTC.

This chain uses TRBV9 with TRBJ2-1, with TRBD2 matching over 9 bases. The CDR3 has 15 amino acids. The V and J ends lost 4 bases and 8 bases, in that order; junction bases with no gene match: 10. Germline V gene sequence: CDR1 SGDLS, CDR2 YYNGEE. The CDR3 loop is CASSPGLARRDEQFF. CDR3 DNA: TGTGCCAGCAGCCCCGGACTAGCGCGAAGGGATGAGCAGTTCTTC.

This clone is a singleton in its sample. The chain couples TRBV27 to TRBJ1-2; possible D gene TRBD1, 5 bases. V lost 8 bases to trimming and J lost 4 bases, with 14 bases between them. The CDR3 has 13 amino acids. In germline, CDR1 is MNHEY, CDR2 SMNVEV (reference sequence). Here the CDR3 DNA reads TGTGCCAGCGCGGGCGGGGGAGCCTATGGCTACACCTTC. Its protein is CASAGGGAYGYTF.

The chain combines TRBV5-5 with TRBJ2-1; TRBD2 agrees at 14 bases. This CDR3 spans 18 amino acids. Looked up from germline, CDR1 is SGHKS and CDR2 is YYEKEE (reference sequence). V shed 1 base and J 6 bases; nucleotides not matched to a gene: 9. CDR3 nucleotides: TGTGCCAGCAGCTTGCGACTAGCGGGGGGGGTGGCCGGCAATGAGCAGTTCTTC. Its translation: CASSLRLAGGVAGNEQFF.

J is TRBJ1-1 and V is TRBV4-1; a weak D match, TRBD1 (5 bases). V dropped 1 base and J dropped 5 bases, with 14 bases sitting between them. The length of the CDR3 is 15 residues. Germline V gene lookup returns CDR1 MGHRA and CDR2 YSYEKL. CDR3: CASSQGQGLWTEAFF. The CDR3 DNA sequence: TGCGCCAGCAGCCAAGGGCAGGGTTTGTGGACTGAAGCTTTCTTT.

The V and J genes are TRBV10-3 and TRBJ2-3, with D possibly matching TRBD1 (6 bases). The V end lost 4 bases, the J end lost 2 bases, and 25 bases lay between the germline ends. CDR1 and CDR2 (germline): ENHRY, SYGVKD. The CDR3 has 19 amino acids. The CDR3 DNA reads as TGTGCCATCAGTGCCCTGGCCCGCTCGGACAGAGGATACACAGATACGCAGTATTTT. Protein: CAISALARSDRGYTDTQYF.

DNA for the CDR3: TGTGCCAGCACCCTACTAGCGGGAAGCTCCTACGAGCAGTACTTC. It translates to CASTLLAGSSYEQYF. The J gene is TRBJ2-7, the V gene TRBV6-5; 10 bases are a match to TRBD2. CDR3 size: 15 residues. J lost 0 bases, V lost 7 bases, and 6 bases had no gene match. Germline V gives CDR1 MNHEY, CDR2 SVGAGI.

The rearrangement uses TRBV2 and TRBJ1-3, with D uncertain. The length of the CDR3 is 13 residues. Germline values: CDR1 SNHLY, CDR2 FYNNEI. The germline V and J ends were trimmed by 5 bases and 8 bases, with 13 bases remaining between them. This chain's CDR3 is CASSIGPQDTIYF. As DNA, the CDR3 is TGTGCCAGCAGTATAGGCCCCCAGGACACCATATATTTT.

The V and J genes are TRBV10-2 and TRBJ2-7; 14 positions match TRBD2. The CDR3 is 16 residues long. The germline V gene encodes CDR1 WSHSY and CDR2 SAAADI. Trimming took 7 bases from V and 4 from J; bases not matched to a gene: 9. This CDR3 reads CASTGGGTSGSYEQYF. CDR3 sequence (DNA): TGCGCCAGCACGGGGGGAGGGACTAGCGGGAGTTACGAGCAGTACTTC.

This clone was detected only a few times. The J gene is TRBJ1-1, the V gene TRBV30; no clear D. The CDR3 has 13 residues. Germline V gene sequence: CDR1 GTSNPN, CDR2 SVGIG (reference sequence). Trimming stripped 3 bases from V and 5 bases from J, with 13 bases between. CDR3 nucleotide sequence: TGTGCCTGGAGCCCTCAGCGATTTACTGAAGCTTTCTTT. It specifies CAWSPQRFTEAFF.

The J gene is TRBJ1-1, the V gene TRBV7-6, with unresolved D. Germline lookup yields CDR1 SGHVS and CDR2 FNYEAQ. The CDR3 covers 13 residues. Trimming pared 3 bases from V and 0 bases from J, leaving 5 bases between. The CDR3 nucleotides read TGTGCCAGCAGCTTCCAGGTGAACACTGAAGCTTTCTTT. It encodes CASSFQVNTEAFF.

This chain joins TRBV7-2 and TRBJ1-2; D not resolved. This CDR3 has 14 residues. The germline gives CDR1 SGHTA, CDR2 FQGNSA. V was clipped by 1 base and J by 1 base, with 7 bases between them. In DNA, the CDR3 is TGTGCCAGCAGCTTAGGTGTCGTTAACTATGGCTACACCTTC. Its translation is CASSLGVVNYGYTF.